These 5 T cell receptor beta chains originate from one sample sequenced in a study of identical twins. TCRdb used MiXCR to reprocess the 5' RACE reads, holding one entry per CDR3 protein. Here the sample spans 600,000 to 800,000 distinct CDR3 sequences, approximately 21% being singletons. The sample also formed part of further work on T cells expressing NK-cell markers.

Input material: PBMCs. These receptors originate from a woman younger than 35 in good health.

The V and J genes are TRBV20-1 and TRBJ2-5; D is unclear. V lost 6 bases to trimming and J lost 4 bases, with 15 bases between them. The germline V gene has CDR1 DFQATT and CDR2 SNEGSKA (reference sequence). The CDR3 has 13 residues. The CDR3 reads CSAGPSPRETQYF. For the CDR3, the DNA is TGCAGTGCCGGACCATCCCCCAGAGAGACCCAGTACTTC.

This clonotype was seen more than once but under ten times. The V and J genes are TRBV6-1 and TRBJ2-7, with TRBD1 matching 10 bases. CDR1 MNHNS and CDR2 SASEGT come from the germline V gene. V lost 3 bases, J lost 9 bases, and 11 bases stayed unmatched. The CDR3 length is 15 residues. CDR3 loop: CASSDNWTGGGAQYF. DNA for the CDR3: TGTGCCAGCAGTGATAATTGGACAGGGGGGGGCGCGCAGTACTTC.

The chain links TRBV12-3 or TRBV12-4 to TRBJ1-1, with D tentatively TRBD1 (6 bases). V was pared by 6 bases and J by 0 bases, with 17 bases between. This CDR3 has 16 amino acids. CDR3 in DNA: TGTGCCAGCAGCTCCGGGACATACAACTTGAACACTGAAGCTTTCTTT. As protein: CASSSGTYNLNTEAFF.

Comments on this clonotype: Mismatch with germline at one junction end may stem from a read error. The rearrangement uses TRBV5-5 and TRBJ2-7, with D possibly TRBD1 on 6 matching bases. The CDR3 covers 16 residues. The germline gives CDR1 SGHKS, CDR2 YYEKEE (reference sequence). The CDR3 loop reads CASSPYGQINIYKQYF. CDR3 sequence (DNA): TGTGCCAGCAGCCCGTATGGACAGATCAACATCTACAAGCAGTACTTC.

The genes are TRBV30 and TRBJ2-1; tentatively, D is TRBD2 (5 bases). The V gene lost 1 base and the J gene lost 0 bases, with 13 bases spanning the gap. The V gene's germline CDR1 is GTSNPN and CDR2 SVGIG (reference sequence). This CDR3 comprises 16 residues. CDR3 protein: CAWSASGLSSYNEQFF. The DNA of the CDR3 is TGTGCCTGGAGTGCGAGCGGATTAAGCTCCTACAATGAGCAGTTCTTC.